This TCR beta chain was documented in a study of blood T cell repertoires in COVID-19. Study background: Some COVID-19 samples were acute and others convalescent; all came from the United States, Italy and Spain. PBMCs, B-cell-depleted T cells, or T cells were the source of the cDNA or gDNA that made up the material.

The CDR3 consists of 16 residues. Trimming took 0 bases from V and 5 from J; bases not matched to a gene: 3. Germline V gene sequence: CDR1 MNHEY, CDR2 SVGAGI. Assay used: immunoSEQ multiplex PCR; TCRdb lists only in-frame clones, some missing. This sample yields 450,000 or so clones, of which around 90% are seen a single time; roughly 0.76% belongs to the top ten. Source material: peripheral blood. The V gene is TRBV6-5, the J gene TRBJ1-3; 11 positions match TRBD1. The source is a man between 18 and 35 years old with COVID-19, enrolled during active disease. CDR3 DNA sequence: TGTGCCAGCAGTTACTCAGGACAGGGGGCTAGAAACACCATATATTTT. It specifies CASSYSGQGARNTIYF.